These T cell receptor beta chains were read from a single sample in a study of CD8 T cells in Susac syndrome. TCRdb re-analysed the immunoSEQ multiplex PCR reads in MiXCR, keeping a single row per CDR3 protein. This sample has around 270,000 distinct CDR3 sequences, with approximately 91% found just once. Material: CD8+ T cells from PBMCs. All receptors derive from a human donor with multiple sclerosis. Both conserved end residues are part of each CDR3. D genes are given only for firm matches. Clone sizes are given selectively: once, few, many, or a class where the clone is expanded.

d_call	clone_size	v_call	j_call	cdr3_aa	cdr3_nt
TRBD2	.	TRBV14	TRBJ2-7	CASSQGLDYEQYF	TGTGCCAGCAGCCAGGGACTAGACTACGAGCAGTACTTC
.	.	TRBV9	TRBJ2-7	CASSIGIHYEQYF	TGTGCCAGCAGCATAGGGATTCACTACGAGCAGTACTTC
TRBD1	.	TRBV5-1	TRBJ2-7	CASSPGQNSYEQYF	TGCGCCAGCAGCCCGGGACAGAACTCCTACGAGCAGTACTTC
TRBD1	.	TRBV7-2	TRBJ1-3	CASSLGGTGPFGNTIYF	TGTGCCAGCAGCTTAGGAGGGACAGGGCCTTTCGGGAACACCATATATTTT
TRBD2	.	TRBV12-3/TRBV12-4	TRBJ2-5	CASMSLAGGSRNIETQYF	TGTGCCAGCATGAGCCTAGCGGGGGGCTCCCGAAACATAGAGACCCAGTACTTC
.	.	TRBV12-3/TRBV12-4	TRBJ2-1	CASSRGTPTQFF	TGTGCCAGCAGTCGAGGGACTCCTACCCAGTTCTTC
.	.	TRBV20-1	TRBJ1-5	CSASRPQGNQPQHF	TGCAGTGCTAGTCGCCCTCAGGGCAATCAGCCCCAGCATTTT
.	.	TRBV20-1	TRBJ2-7	CSARDRSVFSYEQYF	TGCAGTGCTAGAGATCGTAGCGTATTTAGCTACGAGCAGTACTTC
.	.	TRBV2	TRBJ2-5	CASSGTPGHIPETQYF	TGTGCCAGCAGTGGGACTCCGGGACACATTCCGGAGACCCAGTACTTC
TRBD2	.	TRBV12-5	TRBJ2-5	CASARGDQYQETQYF	TGTGCTAGTGCCCGGGGGGACCAGTACCAAGAGACCCAGTACTTC
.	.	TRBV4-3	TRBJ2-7	CASSQKAGGRSYEQYF	TGCGCCAGCAGCCAAAAAGCCGGGGGCCGTTCCTACGAGCAGTACTTC
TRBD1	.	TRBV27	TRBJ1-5	CASSETGNQPQHF	TGTGCCAGCAGTGAGACAGGGAATCAGCCCCAGCATTTT
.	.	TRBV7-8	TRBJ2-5	CASSSWPPYAAAPEETQYF	TGTGCCAGCAGCTCATGGCCCCCTTACGCGGCGGCGCCCGAAGAGACCCAGTACTTC
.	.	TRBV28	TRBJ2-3	CASSVPHLADTQYF	TGTGCCAGCAGTGTCCCGCATTTGGCAGATACGCAGTATTTT
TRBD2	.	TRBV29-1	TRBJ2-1	CSVPAGGVADEQFF	TGCAGCGTTCCAGCGGGAGGAGTTGCGGATGAGCAGTTCTTC
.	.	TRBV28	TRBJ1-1	CASRLVNTEAFF	TGTGCCAGCAGACTAGTGAACACTGAAGCTTTCTTT
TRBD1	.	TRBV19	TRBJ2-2	CASSVGQGAFFGELFF	TGTGCCAGTAGTGTCGGACAGGGGGCATTCTTCGGGGAGCTGTTTTTT
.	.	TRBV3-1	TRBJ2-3	CASSQEGAGTDTQYF	TGTGCCAGCAGCCAGGAGGGGGCGGGCACAGATACGCAGTATTTT
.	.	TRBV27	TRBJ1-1	CAVQTGYGAFF	TGTGCCGTCCAAACAGGGTATGGGGCTTTCTTT
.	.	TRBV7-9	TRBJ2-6	CASSLRPSGANVLTF	TGTGCCAGCAGCTTAAGGCCCTCTGGGGCCAACGTCCTGACTTTC
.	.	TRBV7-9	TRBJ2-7	CASSPGPTETTSSYEQYF	TGTGCCAGCAGCCCCGGGCCGACCGAAACGACGAGCTCCTACGAGCAGTACTTC
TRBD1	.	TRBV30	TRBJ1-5	CAWSPGTGGYQPQHF	TGTGCCTGGAGCCCCGGGACAGGGGGATATCAGCCCCAGCATTTT
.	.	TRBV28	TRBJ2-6	CASSFSGVANVLTF	TGTGCCAGCAGTTTTTCGGGGGTCGCCAACGTCCTGACTTTC
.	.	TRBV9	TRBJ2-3	CASSRYESQYF	TGTGCCAGCAGCCGCTACGAGTCGCAGTATTTT
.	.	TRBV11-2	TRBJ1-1	CASRQGGWGNTEAFF	TGTGCCAGCAGACAGGGAGGGTGGGGGAACACTGAAGCTTTCTTT
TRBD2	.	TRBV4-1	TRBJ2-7	CASSQSWGGSYEQYF	TGCGCCAGCAGCCAGTCCTGGGGGGGCTCCTACGAGCAGTACTTC
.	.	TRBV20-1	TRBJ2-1	CSARDFLSSASYNEQFF	TGCAGTGCTAGAGATTTTCTCTCTAGCGCCTCCTACAATGAGCAGTTCTTC
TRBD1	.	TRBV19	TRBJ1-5	CASSIRGQGQPQHF	TGTGCCAGTAGTATCCGCGGACAGGGCCAGCCCCAGCATTTT
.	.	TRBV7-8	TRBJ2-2	CASSLADVIGELFF	TGTGCCAGCAGCTTAGCGGACGTCATCGGGGAGCTGTTTTTT
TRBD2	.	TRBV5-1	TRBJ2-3	CASSLGGLGLDTQYF	TGCGCCAGCAGCTTGGGGGGACTAGGCCTAGATACGCAGTATTTT
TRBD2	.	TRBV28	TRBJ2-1	CASRQGTSGGNEQFF	TGTGCCAGCAGGCAGGGGACTAGCGGCGGCAATGAGCAGTTCTTC
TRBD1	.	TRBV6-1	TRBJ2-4	CARTRQDRENIQYF	TGTGCCAGAACCAGACAGGACAGGGAGAACATTCAGTACTTC
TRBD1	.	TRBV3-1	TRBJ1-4	CASSQGSEGTGSEKLFF	TGTGCCAGCAGCCAAGGGTCGGAAGGGACAGGGAGTGAAAAACTGTTTTTT
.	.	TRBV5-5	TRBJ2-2	CASSTAPKSNTGELFF	TGTGCCAGCAGCACGGCCCCCAAATCGAACACCGGGGAGCTGTTTTTT
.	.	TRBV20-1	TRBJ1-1	CSASMGRLNTEAFF	TGCAGTGCCTCAATGGGGCGCTTGAACACTGAAGCTTTCTTT
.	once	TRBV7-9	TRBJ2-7	CASSVGTLEQYF	TGTGCCAGCAGCGTTGGAACTCTCGAGCAGTACTTC
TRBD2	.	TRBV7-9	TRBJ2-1	CASIQGLAGGSEQFF	TGTGCCAGCATCCAAGGGCTAGCGGGGGGGTCTGAGCAGTTCTTC
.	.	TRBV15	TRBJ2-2	CATSRVTANTGELFF	TGTGCCACCAGCAGAGTGACGGCGAACACCGGGGAGCTGTTTTTT
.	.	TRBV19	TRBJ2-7	CASSTSGANYEQYF	TGTGCCAGTAGTACTTCAGGGGCGAACTACGAGCAGTACTTC
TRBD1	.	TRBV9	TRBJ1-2	CASSGQGASYGYTF	TGTGCCAGCAGCGGACAGGGGGCATCCTATGGCTACACCTTC